These 20 T cell receptor beta chains came from one sample sequenced in a study of blood T cell repertoires in COVID-19 (dated by TCRdb to about 2020). Libraries came from the immunoSEQ multiplex PCR assay. The source is immuneACCESS, and TCRdb retained only in-frame sequences with V and J called. Part of the clones is not carried over; for the studies checked, unresolved V genes explain less than half of this, and the remainder is unexplained. This sample has roughly 180,000 clones in its table, and 86% of those were observed once. The top ten clonotypes cover around 9% of the sample. The sequenced sample was PBMCs or T cells enriched from blood (not recorded which). These TCRs come from a young woman who had recovered from COVID-19.

This sequence joins TRBV15 and TRBJ1-5, with a weak D call TRBD1 (5 bases). V lost 6 bases and J lost 4, with 13 bases in between. Looked up from germline, CDR1 is LNHNV and CDR2 is YYDKDF (reference sequence). The CDR3 is 14 residues long. This chain's CDR3 is CATRVGGGNQPQHF. The CDR3, as DNA: TGTGCCACCAGAGTTGGCGGGGGGAATCAGCCCCAGCATTTT.

This chain joins TRBV11-3 and TRBJ1-2, with 12 bases fitting TRBD1. CDR3 length: 17 amino acids. Germline CDR1 is SGHNT and CDR2 is YENEEA. Trimming cost V 6 bases and J 8 bases; bases outside gene matches: 16. CDR3 in DNA: TGTGCCAGCAGGCCCGGGACAGGGGGCTTGGTTTTCTTGGGCTACACCTTC. Translation gives CASRPGTGGLVFLGYTF.

In DNA, the CDR3 is TGTGCCAGCAGTGGAATTGGGGCGGGAGGGCGAGAGACCCAGTACTTC. It specifies CASSGIGAGGRETQYF. V gene TRBV2 combines with J gene TRBJ2-5; 9 bases fit TRBD2. V shed 4 bases and J 4 bases; nucleotides not matched to a gene: 10. The CDR3 contains 16 residues. Germline CDR1 and CDR2: SNHLY and FYNNEI. Full variable domain (outside the CDR3, taken from reference TRBV2 and TRBJ2-5): EPEVTQTPSHQVTQMGQEVILRCVPISNHLYFYWYRQILGQKVEFLVSFYNNEISEKSEIFDDQFSVERPDGSNFTLKIRSTKLEDSAMYFCASSGIGAGGRETQYFGPGTRLLVL.

The chain is built from TRBV5-1 and TRBJ2-1, with 8 positions matching TRBD2. V lost 0 bases, J lost 9 bases, and 8 bases stayed unmatched. Germline-derived CDR1 and CDR2 are SGHRS and YFSETQ. This CDR3 is built from 15 residues. The CDR3 nucleotides are TGCGCCAGCAGCTTGGTAGCGGGATCAAGTGGTGAGCAGTTCTTC. As protein: CASSLVAGSSGEQFF.

CDR3 sequence (DNA): TGTGCCAGCAGCGCCGGGACAAGGGCCAACGTCCTGACTTTC. It specifies CASSAGTRANVLTF. The chain combines TRBV6-5 with TRBJ2-6; TRBD1 might be the D (6 bases). The length of the CDR3 is 14 residues. Trimming pared 6 bases from V and 5 bases from J, leaving 11 bases between. Germline-derived CDR1 and CDR2 are MNHEY and SVGAGI.

The chain is built from TRBV6-5 and TRBJ1-1; D remains ambiguous. Germline CDR1 reads MNHEY; CDR2 reads SVGAGI. The germline V and J ends were trimmed by 6 bases and 0 bases, with 11 bases remaining between them. The CDR3 is 14 amino acids. CDR3 DNA sequence: TGTGCCAGCAGACTGGAGGGAATGAACACTGAAGCTTTCTTT. This gives the protein CASRLEGMNTEAFF.

The chain couples TRBV28 to TRBJ2-7; TRBD2 might be the D (5 bases). Trimming shortened V by 5 bases and J by 4 bases, and 18 bases separated the two germline ends. Germline CDR1 is MDHEN and CDR2 is SYDVKM. The CDR3 has 15 amino acids. The CDR3 loop reads CASSPGGGLTYEQYF. CDR3 sequence (DNA): TGTGCCAGCAGTCCCGGCGGCGGGTTAACTTACGAGCAGTACTTC.

This rearrangement joins TRBV10-3 to TRBJ2-1; the match to TRBD2 covers 7 bases. Germline CDR1 ENHRY, CDR2 SYGVKD. CDR3 length: 13 residues. The trim removed 10 bases at V and 10 bases at J, leaving 13 bases unmatched. CDR3 bases: TGTGCCAATGGGGGGAGGGCCGACTCGGAGCAGTTCTTC. Encoded protein: CANGGRADSEQFF.

The chain carries TRBV7-9 and TRBJ2-3; D remains ambiguous. This CDR3 has 14 residues. Germline values: CDR1 SEHNR, CDR2 FQNEAQ (reference sequence). V was pared by 5 bases and J by 4 bases, with 13 bases between. CDR3 sequence (DNA): TGTGCCAGCAGCGTCACCCGAGGATCAGATACGCAGTATTTT. It codes for CASSVTRGSDTQYF.

The chain is built from TRBV10-3 and TRBJ1-5, with D perhaps matching TRBD1 (5 bases). Germline V gene data show CDR1 as ENHRY and CDR2 as SYGVKD. Trimming took 0 bases from V and 6 from J, leaving 12 bases between them. CDR3 length: 15 residues. The CDR3 DNA is TGTGCCATCAGTGAGTCAAGGGGATTTCGTCAGCCCCAGCATTTT. Its translation: CAISESRGFRQPQHF.

V is TRBV18 and J is TRBJ1-6; D perhaps matches TRBD1 (6 bases). The CDR3 consists of 13 residues. CDR1 is KGHSH and CDR2 is LQKENI in the germline V gene. The V gene lost 4 bases and the J gene lost 6 bases, with 7 bases spanning the gap. DNA for the CDR3: TGTGCCAGCTCACGGGACACTAATTCACCCCTCCACTTT. Amino acid sequence: CASSRDTNSPLHF. Full variable domain (missing parts from reference TRBV18 and TRBJ1-6): NAGVMQNPRHLVRRRGQEARLRCSPMKGHSHVYWYRQLPEEGLKFMVYLQKENIIDESGMPKERFSAEFPKEGPSILRIQQVVRGDSAAYFCASSRDTNSPLHFGNGTRLTVT.

J is TRBJ2-7 and V is TRBV28, with D maybe TRBD2 (5 bases). V was shortened by 5 bases and J by 6 bases, with 17 bases between the two germline ends. Germline V CDR1 and CDR2: MDHEN, SYDVKM. The CDR3 runs to 14 residues. The CDR3 DNA reads TGTGCCAGCAGTCCGACCGGGAAAAGGGTCGAGCAGTACTTC. Residues: CASSPTGKRVEQYF.

The V call is TRBV5-1, the J call TRBJ1-4; no firm D call. Germline loops: CDR1 SGHRS, CDR2 YFSETQ. Trimming removed 0 bases at V and 0 bases at J, with 15 bases between. This CDR3 has 18 residues. The CDR3 reads CASSLAGGFPTTNEKLFF. The CDR3 coding sequence is TGCGCCAGCAGCTTGGCCGGAGGATTCCCCACAACTAATGAAAAACTGTTTTTT. The full variable domain, in which reference TRBV5-1 and TRBJ1-4 provide the parts outside the CDR3, is KAGVTQTPRYLIKTRGQQVTLSCSPISGHRSVSWYQQTPGQGLQFLFEYFSETQRNKGNFPGRFSGRQFSNSRSEMNVSTLELGDSALYLCASSLAGGFPTTNEKLFFGSGTQLSVL.

This clone appeared a single time. The chain carries TRBV4-2 and TRBJ2-3; 7 bases map to TRBD2. Germline CDR1 reads LGHNA; CDR2 reads YNFKEQ. CDR3 length: 16 amino acids. After removal of 0 bases from V and 2 bases from J, the junction contained 5 bases not matched to a gene. The CDR3 DNA reads as TGTGCCAGCAGCCAAGATGGGACTAAAAACACAGATACGCAGTATTTT. Translated: CASSQDGTKNTDTQYF.

This chain uses TRBV6-5 with TRBJ2-2, with 7 bases lining up with TRBD2. The V gene's germline CDR1 is MNHEY and CDR2 SVGAGI. Trimming cost V 4 bases and J 1 base; bases outside gene matches: 3. This CDR3 has 15 amino acids. The CDR3 DNA reads as TGTGCCAGCAGTTCCTTAGCGGGGAACACCGGGGAGCTGTTTTTT. Protein product: CASSSLAGNTGELFF.

The chain carries TRBV14 and TRBJ2-3, with TRBD2 matching 9 bases. Germline V lookup: CDR1 SGHDN, CDR2 FVKESK. Germline trimming cut 1 base from V and 5 bases from J; bases unmatched to any gene: 1. This CDR3 comprises 14 residues. The CDR3 loop reads CASSQGLAVDTQYF. CDR3 coding DNA: TGTGCCAGCAGCCAAGGACTAGCGGTAGATACGCAGTATTTT.

The V and J genes are TRBV6-5 and TRBJ1-6; D possibly corresponds to TRBD1 (6 bases). Trimming pared 5 bases from V and 8 bases from J, leaving 16 bases between. Germline V gene lookup returns CDR1 MNHEY and CDR2 SVGAGI. The CDR3 has 15 residues. The CDR3 DNA follows: TGTGCCAGCAGTCTCAGGGGTCGTTGGGATTCACCCCTCCACTTT. Residues: CASSLRGRWDSPLHF.

The chain is built from TRBV28 and TRBJ1-5; D possibly corresponds to TRBD1 (6 bases). Trimming took 6 bases from V and 3 from J, leaving 18 bases between them. The CDR3 runs 16 residues. Germline assignment: CDR1 MDHEN and CDR2 SYDVKM. The chain's CDR3 is CASRQMGAGNNQPQHF. The CDR3 bases are TGTGCCAGCAGACAAATGGGGGCCGGAAACAATCAGCCCCAGCATTTT. Based on the CDR3 plus reference TRBV28 and TRBJ1-5, the full variable domain is DVKVTQSSRYLVKRTGEKVFLECVQDMDHENMFWYRQDPGLGLRLIYFSYDVKMKEKGDIPEGYSVSREKKERFSLILESASTNQTSMYLCASRQMGAGNNQPQHFGDGTRLSIL.

The table lists this clone with a few counts. V and J are TRBV18 and TRBJ1-2, with 7 bases fitting TRBD1. The CDR3 loop spans 15 amino acids. Germline lookup yields CDR1 KGHSH and CDR2 LQKENI. Trimming took 0 bases from V and 2 from J; bases not matched to a gene: 3. The DNA of the CDR3 is TGTGCCAGCTCACCACCCTCGACAGGGAACTATGGCTACACCTTC. This translates into CASSPPSTGNYGYTF.

CDR3: CASSQTTPRRETQYF. CDR3 coding DNA: TGTGCCAGCAGCCAAACGACACCGCGACGAGAGACCCAGTACTTC. This chain links TRBV3-1 (or the pseudogene TRBV3-2) with TRBJ2-5; D gene uncertain. The CDR3 is 15 amino acids. Germline V CDR1 and CDR2: LGHDT, YNNKEL (reference sequence). The V gene lost 2 bases and the J gene lost 4 bases, with 14 bases spanning the gap.